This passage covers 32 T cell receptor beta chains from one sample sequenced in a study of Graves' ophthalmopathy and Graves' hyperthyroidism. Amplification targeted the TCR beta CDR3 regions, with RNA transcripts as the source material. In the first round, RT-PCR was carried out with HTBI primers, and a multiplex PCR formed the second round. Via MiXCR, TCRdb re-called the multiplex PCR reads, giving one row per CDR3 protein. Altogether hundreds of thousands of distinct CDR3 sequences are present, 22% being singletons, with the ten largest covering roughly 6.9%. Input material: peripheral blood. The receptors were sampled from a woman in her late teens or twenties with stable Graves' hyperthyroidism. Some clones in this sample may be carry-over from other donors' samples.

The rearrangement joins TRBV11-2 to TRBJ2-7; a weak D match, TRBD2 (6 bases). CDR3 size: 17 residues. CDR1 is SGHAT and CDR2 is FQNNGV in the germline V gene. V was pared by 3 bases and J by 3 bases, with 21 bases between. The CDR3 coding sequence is TGTGCCAGCAGCTTTAGACCCGACGGCCCCGGGAGCTACGAGCAGTACTTC. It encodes CASSFRPDGPGSYEQYF.

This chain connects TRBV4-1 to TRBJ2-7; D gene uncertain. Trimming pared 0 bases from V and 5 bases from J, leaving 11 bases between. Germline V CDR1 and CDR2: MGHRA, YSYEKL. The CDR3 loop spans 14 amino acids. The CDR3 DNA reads TGCGCCAGCAGCCAAGATCGCGCCTCAAACGAGCAGTACTTC. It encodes CASSQDRASNEQYF.

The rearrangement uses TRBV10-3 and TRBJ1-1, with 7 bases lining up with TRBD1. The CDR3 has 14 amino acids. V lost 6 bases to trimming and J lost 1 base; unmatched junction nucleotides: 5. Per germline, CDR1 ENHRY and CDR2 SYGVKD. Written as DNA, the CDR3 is TGTGCCATCAGGAGGGAGGGGGCGAACACTGAAGCTTTCTTT. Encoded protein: CAIRREGANTEAFF.

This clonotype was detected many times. DNA of the CDR3: TGTGCCAGCAGAGAGGGGACCGGTTATAACTCCTACGAGCAGTACTTC. Translated, it gives CASREGTGYNSYEQYF. The chain combines TRBV28 with TRBJ2-7, with D perhaps being TRBD1 or TRBD2 (5 bases each). Germline CDR1 and CDR2: MDHEN and SYDVKM. Trimming took off 6 bases at V and 0 bases at J, with 18 bases between the two ends. The CDR3 is 16 amino acids.

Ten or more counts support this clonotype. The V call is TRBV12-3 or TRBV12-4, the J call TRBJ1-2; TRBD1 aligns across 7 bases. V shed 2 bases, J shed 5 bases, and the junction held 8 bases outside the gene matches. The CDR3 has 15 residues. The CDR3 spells CASSLTSTGRYGYTF. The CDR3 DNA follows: TGTGCCAGCAGTTTAACCTCGACAGGGCGGTATGGCTACACCTTC.

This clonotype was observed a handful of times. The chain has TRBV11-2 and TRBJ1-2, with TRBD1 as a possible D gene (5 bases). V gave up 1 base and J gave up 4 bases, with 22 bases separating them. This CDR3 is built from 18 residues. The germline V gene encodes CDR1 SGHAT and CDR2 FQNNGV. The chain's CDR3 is CASSLVRQSGPSSYGYTF. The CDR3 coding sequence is TGTGCCAGCAGCTTAGTTCGACAGTCGGGGCCTTCTAGCTATGGCTACACCTTC.

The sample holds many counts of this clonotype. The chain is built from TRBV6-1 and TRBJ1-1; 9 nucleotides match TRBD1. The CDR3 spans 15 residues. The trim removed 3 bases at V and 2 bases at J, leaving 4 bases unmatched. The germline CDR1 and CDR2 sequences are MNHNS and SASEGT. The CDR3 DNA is TGTGCCAGCAGTGAGGACAGGGGTATTAACACTGAAGCTTTCTTT. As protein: CASSEDRGINTEAFF.

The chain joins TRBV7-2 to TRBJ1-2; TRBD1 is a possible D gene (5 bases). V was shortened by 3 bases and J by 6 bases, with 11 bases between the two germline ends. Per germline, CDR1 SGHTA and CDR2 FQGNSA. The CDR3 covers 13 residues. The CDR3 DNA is TGTGCCAGCAGCTTTACGCTAGGGGATGGCTACACCTTC. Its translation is CASSFTLGDGYTF.

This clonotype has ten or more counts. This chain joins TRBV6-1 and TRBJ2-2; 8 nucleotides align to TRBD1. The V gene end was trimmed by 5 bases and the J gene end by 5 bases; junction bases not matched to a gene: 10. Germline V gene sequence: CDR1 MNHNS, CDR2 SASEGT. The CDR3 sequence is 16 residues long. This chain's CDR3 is CASSLAGGLVTGELFF. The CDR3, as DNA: TGTGCCAGCAGTCTTGCAGGGGGCCTGGTAACCGGGGAGCTGTTTTTT.

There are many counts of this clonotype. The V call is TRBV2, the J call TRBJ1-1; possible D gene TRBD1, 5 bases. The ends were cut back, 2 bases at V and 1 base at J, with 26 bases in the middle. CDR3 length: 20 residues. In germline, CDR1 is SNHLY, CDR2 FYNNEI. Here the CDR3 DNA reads TGTGCCAGCAGTGAAAGGGGCAGGGAAACGCCCGCGGTGACGAACACTGAAGCTTTCTTT. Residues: CASSERGRETPAVTNTEAFF.

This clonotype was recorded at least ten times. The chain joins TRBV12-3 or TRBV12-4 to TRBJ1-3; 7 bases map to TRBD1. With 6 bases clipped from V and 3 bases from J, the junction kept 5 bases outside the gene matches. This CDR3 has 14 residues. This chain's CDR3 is CASRQGGGGNTIYF. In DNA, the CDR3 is TGTGCCAGCAGGCAGGGGGGGGGTGGAAACACCATATATTTT.

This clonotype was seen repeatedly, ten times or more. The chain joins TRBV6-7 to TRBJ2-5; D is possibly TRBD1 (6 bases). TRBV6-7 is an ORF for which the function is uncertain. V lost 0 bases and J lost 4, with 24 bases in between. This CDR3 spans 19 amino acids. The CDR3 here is CASSYSKSHTRKTGETQYF. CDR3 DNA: TGTGCCAGCAGTTACTCGAAGTCCCATACTAGGAAGACAGGAGAGACCCAGTACTTC.

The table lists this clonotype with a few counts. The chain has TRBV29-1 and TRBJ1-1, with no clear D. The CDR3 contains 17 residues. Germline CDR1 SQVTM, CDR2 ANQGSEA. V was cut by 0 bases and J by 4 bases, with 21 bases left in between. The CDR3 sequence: CSVEDVRTGSPGTEAFF. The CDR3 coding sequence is TGCAGCGTTGAAGATGTGCGGACGGGATCCCCGGGCACTGAAGCTTTCTTT.

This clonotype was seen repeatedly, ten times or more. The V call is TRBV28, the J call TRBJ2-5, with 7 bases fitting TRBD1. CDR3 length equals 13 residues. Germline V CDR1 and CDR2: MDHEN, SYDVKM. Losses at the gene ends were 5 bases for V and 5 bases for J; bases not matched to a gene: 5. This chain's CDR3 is CASSDRVEETQYF. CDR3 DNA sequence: TGTGCCAGCAGTGACAGGGTCGAGGAGACCCAGTACTTC.

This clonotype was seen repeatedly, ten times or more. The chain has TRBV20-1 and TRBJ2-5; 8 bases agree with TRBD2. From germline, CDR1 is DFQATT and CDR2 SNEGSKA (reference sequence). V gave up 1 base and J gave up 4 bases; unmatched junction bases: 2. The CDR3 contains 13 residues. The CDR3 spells CSARAGGPETQYF. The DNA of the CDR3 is TGCAGTGCTAGAGCGGGAGGGCCAGAGACCCAGTACTTC.

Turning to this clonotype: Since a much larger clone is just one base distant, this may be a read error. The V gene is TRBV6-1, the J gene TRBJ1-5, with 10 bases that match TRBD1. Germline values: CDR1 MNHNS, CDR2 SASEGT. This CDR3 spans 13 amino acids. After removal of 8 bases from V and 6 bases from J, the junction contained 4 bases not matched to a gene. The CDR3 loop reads CASGTGVSQPQHF. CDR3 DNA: TGTGCCAGCGGGACAGGGGTCAGTCAGCCCCAGCATTTT.

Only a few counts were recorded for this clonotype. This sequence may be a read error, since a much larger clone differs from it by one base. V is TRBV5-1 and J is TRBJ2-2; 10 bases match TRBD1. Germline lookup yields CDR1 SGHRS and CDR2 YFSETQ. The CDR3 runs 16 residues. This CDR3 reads CASSSTGTGDTGELCF. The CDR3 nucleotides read TGCGCCAGCAGCTCCACCGGGACAGGGGACACCGGGGAGCTGTGTTTT.

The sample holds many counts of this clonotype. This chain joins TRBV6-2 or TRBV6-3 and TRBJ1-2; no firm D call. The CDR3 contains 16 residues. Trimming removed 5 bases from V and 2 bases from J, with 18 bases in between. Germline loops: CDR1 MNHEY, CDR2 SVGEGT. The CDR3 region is CASSPRGGGGNYGYTF. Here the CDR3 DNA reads TGTGCCAGCAGTCCCCGTGGAGGTGGCGGCAACTATGGCTACACCTTC.

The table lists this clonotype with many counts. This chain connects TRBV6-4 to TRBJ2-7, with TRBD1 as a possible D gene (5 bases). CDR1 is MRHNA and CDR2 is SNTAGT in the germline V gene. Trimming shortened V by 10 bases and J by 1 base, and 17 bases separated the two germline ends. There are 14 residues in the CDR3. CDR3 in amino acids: CANPDTLLSYEQYF. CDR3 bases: TGTGCCAACCCGGACACACTCCTTTCCTACGAGCAGTACTTC.

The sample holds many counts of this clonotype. This CDR3 is CSATPGGREYEQYF. CDR3 coding DNA: TGCAGTGCCACCCCGGGGGGGCGGGAGTACGAGCAGTACTTC. The V and J genes are TRBV20-1 and TRBJ2-7; 8 positions match TRBD2. CDR3 length: 14 residues. Germline lookup yields CDR1 DFQATT and CDR2 SNEGSKA (reference sequence). V dropped 6 bases and J dropped 4; count of bases not matched to a gene: 11.

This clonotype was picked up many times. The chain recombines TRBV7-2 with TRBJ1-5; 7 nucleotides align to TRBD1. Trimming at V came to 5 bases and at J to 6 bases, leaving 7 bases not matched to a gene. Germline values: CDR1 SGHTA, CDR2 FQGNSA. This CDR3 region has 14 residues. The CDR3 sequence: CASSRDRAGQPQHF. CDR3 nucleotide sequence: TGTGCCAGCAGCCGAGACAGGGCGGGTCAGCCCCAGCATTTT.

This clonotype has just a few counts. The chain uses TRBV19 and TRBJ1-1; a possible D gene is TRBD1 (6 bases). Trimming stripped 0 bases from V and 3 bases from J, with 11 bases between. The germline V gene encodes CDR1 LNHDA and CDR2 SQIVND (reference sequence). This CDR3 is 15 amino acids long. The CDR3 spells CASSIDLNRDTEAFF. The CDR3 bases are TGTGCCAGTAGTATAGATCTGAACAGGGACACTGAAGCTTTCTTT.

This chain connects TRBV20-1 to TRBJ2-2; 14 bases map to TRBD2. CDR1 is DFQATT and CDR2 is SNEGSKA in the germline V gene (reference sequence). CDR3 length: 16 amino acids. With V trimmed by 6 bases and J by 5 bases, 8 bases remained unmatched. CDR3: CSAPGTSGSSTGELFF. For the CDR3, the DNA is TGCAGTGCCCCGGGGACTAGCGGGAGCAGTACCGGGGAGCTGTTTTTT.

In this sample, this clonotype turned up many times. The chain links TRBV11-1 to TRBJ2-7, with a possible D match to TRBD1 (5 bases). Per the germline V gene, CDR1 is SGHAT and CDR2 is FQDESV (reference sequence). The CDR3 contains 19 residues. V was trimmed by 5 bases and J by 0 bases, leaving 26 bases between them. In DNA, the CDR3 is TGTGCCAGCAGCGGTAAACCTGAGCCGACATCAGGGTACTCCTACGAGCAGTACTTC. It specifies CASSGKPEPTSGYSYEQYF.

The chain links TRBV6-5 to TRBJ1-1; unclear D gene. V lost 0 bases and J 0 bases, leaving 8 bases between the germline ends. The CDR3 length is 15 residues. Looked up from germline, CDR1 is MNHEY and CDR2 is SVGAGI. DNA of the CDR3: TGTGCCAGCAGTTACTCGAGTACAGTGAACACTGAAGCTTTCTTT. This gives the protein CASSYSSTVNTEAFF.

The DNA for the CDR3 is TGTGCCAGTCATCCACTCCGGAACACTGAAGCTTTCTTT. This translates into CASHPLRNTEAFF. V is TRBV6-1 and J is TRBJ1-1; D gene ambiguous. Germline assignment: CDR1 MNHNS and CDR2 SASEGT. The V and J ends lost 9 bases and 1 base respectively, with 12 bases between them. The CDR3 totals 13 residues.

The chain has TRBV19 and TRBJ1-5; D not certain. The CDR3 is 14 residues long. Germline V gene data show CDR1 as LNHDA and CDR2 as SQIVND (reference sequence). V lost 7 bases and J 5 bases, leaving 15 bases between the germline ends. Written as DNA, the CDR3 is TGTGCCAGTATGGAGATGGGTTTTGATCAGCCCCAGCATTTT. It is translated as CASMEMGFDQPQHF. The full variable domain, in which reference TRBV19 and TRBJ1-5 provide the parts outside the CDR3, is DGGITQSPKYLFRKEGQNVTLSCEQNLNHDAMYWYRQDPGQGLRLIYYSQIVNDFQKGDIAEGYSVSREKKESFPLTVTSAQKNPTAFYLCASMEMGFDQPQHFGDGTRLSIL.

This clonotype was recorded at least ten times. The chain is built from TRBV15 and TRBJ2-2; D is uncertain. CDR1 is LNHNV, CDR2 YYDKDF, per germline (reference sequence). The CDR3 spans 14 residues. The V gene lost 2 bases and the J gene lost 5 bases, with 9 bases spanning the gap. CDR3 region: CATSRPSLTGELFF. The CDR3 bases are TGTGCCACCAGCAGACCATCCTTAACCGGGGAGCTGTTTTTT.

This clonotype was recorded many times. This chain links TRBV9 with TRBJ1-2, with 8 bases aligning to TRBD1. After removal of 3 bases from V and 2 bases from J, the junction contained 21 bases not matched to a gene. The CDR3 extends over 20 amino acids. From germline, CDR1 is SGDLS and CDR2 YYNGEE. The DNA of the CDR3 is TGTGCCAGCAGCGAAGGAGGCCACTGGGGTGGACAGGGAAAAAACTATGGCTACACCTTC. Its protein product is CASSEGGHWGGQGKNYGYTF.

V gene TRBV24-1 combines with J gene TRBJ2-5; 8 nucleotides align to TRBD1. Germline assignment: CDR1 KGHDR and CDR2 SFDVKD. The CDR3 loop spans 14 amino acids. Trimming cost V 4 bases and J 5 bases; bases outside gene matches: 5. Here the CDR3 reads CATSETGVWETQYF. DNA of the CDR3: TGTGCCACCAGTGAGACAGGGGTGTGGGAGACCCAGTACTTC.

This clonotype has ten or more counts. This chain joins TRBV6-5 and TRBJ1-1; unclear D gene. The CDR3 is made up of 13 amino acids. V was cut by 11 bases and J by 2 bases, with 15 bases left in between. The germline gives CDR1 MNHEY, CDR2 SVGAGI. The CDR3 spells CASHSTINTEAFF. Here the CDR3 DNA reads TGTGCCTCCCACTCTACAATCAACACTGAAGCTTTCTTT.

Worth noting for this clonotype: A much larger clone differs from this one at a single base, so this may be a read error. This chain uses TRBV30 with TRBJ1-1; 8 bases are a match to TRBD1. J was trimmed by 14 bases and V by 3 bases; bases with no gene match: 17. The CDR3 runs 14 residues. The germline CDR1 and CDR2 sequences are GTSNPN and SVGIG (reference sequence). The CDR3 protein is CAWRLYTGGVEVFF. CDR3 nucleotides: TGTGCCTGGAGGCTCTACACAGGGGGGGTGGAGGTCTTCTTT.